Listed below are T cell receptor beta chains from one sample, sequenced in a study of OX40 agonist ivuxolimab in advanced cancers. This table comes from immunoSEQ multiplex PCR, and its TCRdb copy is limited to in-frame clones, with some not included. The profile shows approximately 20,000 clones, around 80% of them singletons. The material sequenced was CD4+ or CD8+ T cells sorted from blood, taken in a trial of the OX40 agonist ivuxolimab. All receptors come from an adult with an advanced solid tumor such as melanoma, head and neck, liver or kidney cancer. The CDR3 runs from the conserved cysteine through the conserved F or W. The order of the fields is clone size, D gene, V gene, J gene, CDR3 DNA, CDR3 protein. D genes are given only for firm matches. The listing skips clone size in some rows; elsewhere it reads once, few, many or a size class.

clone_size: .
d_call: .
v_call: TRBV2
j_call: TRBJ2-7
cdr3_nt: TGTGCCAGCAGTGAAAGGACGGATTTCATATCCTACGAGCAGTACTTC
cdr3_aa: CASSERTDFISYEQYF

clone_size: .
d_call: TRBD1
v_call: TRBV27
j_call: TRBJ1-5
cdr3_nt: TGTGCCAGCAGTGACCGGGACAGTAGGGCGGTGGGGCCCCAGCATTTT
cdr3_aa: CASSDRDSRAVGPQHF

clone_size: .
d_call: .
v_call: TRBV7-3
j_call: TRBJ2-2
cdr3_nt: TGTGCCAGCAGCCTTTCTCGGACGTCGGAGGACACCGGGGAGCTGTTTTTT
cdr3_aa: CASSLSRTSEDTGELFF

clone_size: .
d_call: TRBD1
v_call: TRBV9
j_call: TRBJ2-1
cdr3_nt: TGTGCCAGCAGCGTGCAGGGGGCTTGGGGGGATGAGCAGTTCTTC
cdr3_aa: CASSVQGAWGDEQFF

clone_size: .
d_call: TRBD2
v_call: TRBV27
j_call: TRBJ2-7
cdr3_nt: TGTGCCAGCAGTTGGGCGGGGGGACGGGGCTACGAGCAGTACTTC
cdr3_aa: CASSWAGGRGYEQYF

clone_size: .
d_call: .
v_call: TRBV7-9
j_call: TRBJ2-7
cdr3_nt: TGTGCCAGCAGCTCGGACGGTTACTCCTACGAGCAGTACTTC
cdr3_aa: CASSSDGYSYEQYF

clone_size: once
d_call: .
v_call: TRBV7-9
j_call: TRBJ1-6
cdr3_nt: TGTGCCAGCATCTCAGGGGAATTCTCCTATAATTCACCCCTCCACTTT
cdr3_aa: CASISGEFSYNSPLHF

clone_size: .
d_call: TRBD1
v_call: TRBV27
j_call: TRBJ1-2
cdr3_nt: TGTGCCAGCAGAGCCGGGACAGGGGGAGGGTATGGCTACACCTTC
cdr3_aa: CASRAGTGGGYGYTF

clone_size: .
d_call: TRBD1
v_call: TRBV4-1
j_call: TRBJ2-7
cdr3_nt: TGCGCCAGCAGCCAATCAACCGGGACAGGGGTAGCTTACGAGCAGTACTTC
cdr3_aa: CASSQSTGTGVAYEQYF

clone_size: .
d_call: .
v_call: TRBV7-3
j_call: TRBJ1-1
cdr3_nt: TGCGCCAGCAGCGCAAGCGGGGACGGTAACACTGAAGCTTTCTTT
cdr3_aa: CASSASGDGNTEAFF

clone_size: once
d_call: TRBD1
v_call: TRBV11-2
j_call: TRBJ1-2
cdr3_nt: TGTGCCAGCAGCCCAGGGACAGTCTATGGCTACACCTTC
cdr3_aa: CASSPGTVYGYTF

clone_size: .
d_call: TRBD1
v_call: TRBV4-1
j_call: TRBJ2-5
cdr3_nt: TGCGCCAGCAGCTATCGAGGGGGCATGCAAGAGACCCAGTACTTC
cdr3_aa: CASSYRGGMQETQYF

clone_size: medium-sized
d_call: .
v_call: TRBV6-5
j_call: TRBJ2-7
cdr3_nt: TGTGCCAGCAGTTATTCGTGGACATACCACTCCTACGAGCAGTACTTC
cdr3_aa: CASSYSWTYHSYEQYF

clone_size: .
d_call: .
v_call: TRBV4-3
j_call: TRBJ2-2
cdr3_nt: TGCGCCAGCAGCCCCTCTGACAACACCGGGGAGCTGTTTTTT
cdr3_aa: CASSPSDNTGELFF

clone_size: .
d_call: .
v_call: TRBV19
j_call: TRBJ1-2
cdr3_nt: TGTGCCACCGGCCCCGGGACACCTTATGGCTACACCTTC
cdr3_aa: CATGPGTPYGYTF

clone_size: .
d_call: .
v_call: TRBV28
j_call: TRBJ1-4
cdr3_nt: TGTGCCAGCAGTTTAACTAATGAAAAACTGTTTTTT
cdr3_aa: CASSLTNEKLFF

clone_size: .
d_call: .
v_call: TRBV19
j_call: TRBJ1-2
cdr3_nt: TGTGCCAGTAGTATAGATGCTGTCGGGGGGTGGAGGGGCTACACCTTC
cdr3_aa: CASSIDAVGGWRGYTF

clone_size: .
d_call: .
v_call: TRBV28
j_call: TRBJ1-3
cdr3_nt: TGTGCCAGCAGTTTGTCTTCGAGCTCTGGAAACACCATATATTTT
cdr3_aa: CASSLSSSSGNTIYF

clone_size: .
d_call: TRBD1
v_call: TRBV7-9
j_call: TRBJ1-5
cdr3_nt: TGTGCCAGCAGCTTAGATCCAGGGGGACAGCCCCAGCATTTT
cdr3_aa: CASSLDPGGQPQHF

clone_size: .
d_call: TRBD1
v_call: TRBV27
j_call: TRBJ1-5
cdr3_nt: TGTGCCAGCAGTCCTGGGACAGGAAGGAGTCAGCCCCAGCATTTT
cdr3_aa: CASSPGTGRSQPQHF

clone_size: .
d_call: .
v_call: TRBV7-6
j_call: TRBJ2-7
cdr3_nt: TGTGCCAGCAGCTCGATAAAACAGGTCTCCTACGAGCAGTACTTC
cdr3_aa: CASSSIKQVSYEQYF

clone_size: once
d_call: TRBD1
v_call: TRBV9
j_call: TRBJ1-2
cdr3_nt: TGTGCCAGCAGCGCCCAGGGGGTGCAGTATGGCTACACCTTC
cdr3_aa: CASSAQGVQYGYTF

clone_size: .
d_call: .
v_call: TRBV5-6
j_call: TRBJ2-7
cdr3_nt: TGTGCCAGCAGCCTCTCAATCGCAGGGGTCTACGAGCAGTACTTC
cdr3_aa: CASSLSIAGVYEQYF

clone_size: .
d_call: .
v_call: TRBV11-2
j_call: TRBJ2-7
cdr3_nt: TGTGCCAGCAGCTTAGGAACCTACGAGCAGTACTTC
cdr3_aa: CASSLGTYEQYF

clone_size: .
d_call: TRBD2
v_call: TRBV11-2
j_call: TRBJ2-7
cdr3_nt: TGTGCCAGCAGCTGGCGGGGGAGCTCCTACGAGCAGTACTTC
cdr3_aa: CASSWRGSSYEQYF

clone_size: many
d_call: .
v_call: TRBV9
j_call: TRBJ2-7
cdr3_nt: TGTGCCAGCAGCGCCCTGGAGGATTACGAGCAGTACTTC
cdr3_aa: CASSALEDYEQYF

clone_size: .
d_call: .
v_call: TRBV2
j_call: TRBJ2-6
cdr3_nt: TGTGCCAGCAGTGCATCAAGGCTTTCCGGGGCCAACGTCCTGACTTTC
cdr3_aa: CASSASRLSGANVLTF

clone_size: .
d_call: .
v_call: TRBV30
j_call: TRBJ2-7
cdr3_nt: TGTGCCTGGAGTGTATTGCCGTACGAGCAGTACTTC
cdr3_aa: CAWSVLPYEQYF

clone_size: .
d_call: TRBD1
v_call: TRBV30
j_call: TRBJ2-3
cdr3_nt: TGTGCCTGGAGTGTCGGGACAGGGGATCCGATTAGCACAGATACGCAGTATTTT
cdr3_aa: CAWSVGTGDPISTDTQYF

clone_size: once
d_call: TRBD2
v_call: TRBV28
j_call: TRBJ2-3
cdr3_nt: TGTGCCAGCAGTTCCCCGGGAGGGGGGGTATCAGATACGCAGTATTTT
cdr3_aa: CASSSPGGGVSDTQYF

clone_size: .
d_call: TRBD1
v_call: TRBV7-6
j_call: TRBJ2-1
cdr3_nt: TGTGCCAGCAGCTTACCAATTAAGGGGACAGGGGTCCATGAGCAGTTCTTC
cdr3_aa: CASSLPIKGTGVHEQFF

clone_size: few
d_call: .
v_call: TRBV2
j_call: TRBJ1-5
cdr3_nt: TGTGCCAGCAGAGGCCTGGGAGGGATCAATCAGCCCCAGCATTTT
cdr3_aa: CASRGLGGINQPQHF

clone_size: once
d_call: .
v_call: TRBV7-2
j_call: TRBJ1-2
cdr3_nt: TGTGCCAGCAGCTTACTAGACTTCTATGGCTACACCTTC
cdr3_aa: CASSLLDFYGYTF